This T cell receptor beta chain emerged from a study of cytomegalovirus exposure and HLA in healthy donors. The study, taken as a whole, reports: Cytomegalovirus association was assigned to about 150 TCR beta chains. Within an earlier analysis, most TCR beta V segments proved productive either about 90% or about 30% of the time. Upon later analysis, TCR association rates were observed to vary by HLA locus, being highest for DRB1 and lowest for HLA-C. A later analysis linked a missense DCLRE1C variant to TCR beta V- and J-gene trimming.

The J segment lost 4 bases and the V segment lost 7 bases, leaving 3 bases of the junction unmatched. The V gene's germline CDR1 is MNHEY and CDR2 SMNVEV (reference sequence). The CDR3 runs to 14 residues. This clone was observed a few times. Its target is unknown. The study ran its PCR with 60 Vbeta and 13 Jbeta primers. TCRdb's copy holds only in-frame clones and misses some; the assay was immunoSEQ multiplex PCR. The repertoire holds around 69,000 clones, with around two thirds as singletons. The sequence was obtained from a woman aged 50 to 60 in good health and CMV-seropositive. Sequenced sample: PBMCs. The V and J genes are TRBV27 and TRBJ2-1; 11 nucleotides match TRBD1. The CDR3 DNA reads TGTGCCAGCACCTGGGACAGGGGGTACAATGAGCAGTTCTTC. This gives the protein CASTWDRGYNEQFF.